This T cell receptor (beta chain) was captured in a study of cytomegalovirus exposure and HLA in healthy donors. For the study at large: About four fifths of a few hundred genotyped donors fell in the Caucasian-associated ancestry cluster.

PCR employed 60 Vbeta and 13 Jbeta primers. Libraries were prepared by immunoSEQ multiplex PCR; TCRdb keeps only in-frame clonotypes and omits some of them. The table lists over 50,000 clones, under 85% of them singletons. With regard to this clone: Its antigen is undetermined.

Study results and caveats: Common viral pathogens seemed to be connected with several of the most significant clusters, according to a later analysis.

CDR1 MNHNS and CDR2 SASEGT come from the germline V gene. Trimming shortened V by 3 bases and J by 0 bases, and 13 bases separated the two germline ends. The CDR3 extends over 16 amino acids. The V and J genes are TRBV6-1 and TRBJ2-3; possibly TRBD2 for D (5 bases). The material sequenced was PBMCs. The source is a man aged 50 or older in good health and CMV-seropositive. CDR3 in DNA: TGTGCCAGCAGTGACGGAGGCTCAAGAAGCACAGATACGCAGTATTTT. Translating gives CASSDGGSRSTDTQYF.